Listed here are 10 T cell receptor beta chains from one sample, sequenced in a study of T cell responses to AZD1222 COVID-19 vaccine. Profiling relied on immunoSEQ multiplex PCR, and the TCRdb table lists in-frame clones only, not all of them. Found here are some 130,000 clones, under 90% of them singletons; the top ten hold 20% to 25%. This specimen consisted of peripheral blood, obtained on day 0 of AZD1222 vaccination. These receptors were taken from an adult in good health.

A few counts support this clone. The chain carries TRBV18 and TRBJ1-1; no clear D gene. Trimming stripped 4 bases from V and 1 base from J, with 13 bases between. This CDR3 has 15 residues. Germline V gene data show CDR1 as KGHSH and CDR2 as LQKENI. The CDR3 loop reads CASSLLGGANTEAFF. For the CDR3, the DNA is TGTGCCAGCTCACTCCTGGGCGGAGCGAACACTGAAGCTTTCTTT.

The CDR3 region is CSVDRGRWTEAFF. CDR3 nucleotide sequence: TGCAGCGTGGACAGGGGAAGGTGGACTGAAGCTTTCTTT. This rearrangement joins TRBV29-1 to TRBJ1-1; 9 nucleotides match TRBD1. This CDR3 has 13 amino acids. V lost 6 bases and J lost 5; bases outside the gene matches: 7. Germline V gene lookup returns CDR1 SQVTM and CDR2 ANQGSEA. The complete variable domain, with remaining parts taken from reference TRBV29-1 and TRBJ1-1, reads SAVISQKPSRDICQRGTSLTIQCQVDSQVTMMFWYRQQPGQSLTLIATANQGSEATYESGFVIDKFPISRPNLTFSTLTVSNMSPEDSSIYLCSVDRGRWTEAFFGQGTRLTVV.

The chain uses TRBV7-2 and TRBJ2-3; 7 positions agree with TRBD2. Per germline, CDR1 SGHTA and CDR2 FQGNSA. The junction had 5 bases not matched to a gene; V was cut back by 0 bases and J by 5 bases. The CDR3 has 15 amino acids. The chain's CDR3 is CASSLASGPVDTQYF. In DNA, the CDR3 is TGTGCCAGCAGCTTAGCTAGCGGGCCTGTAGATACGCAGTATTTT.

This sequence joins TRBV5-1 and TRBJ2-7, with D possibly TRBD1 on 5 matching bases. The germline V and J ends were trimmed by 3 bases and 6 bases, with 16 bases remaining between them. The CDR3 is 14 residues long. Germline CDR1 is SGHRS and CDR2 is YFSETQ. This CDR3 is CASSSGLWDSEQYF. CDR3 DNA sequence: TGCGCCAGCAGCTCAGGGTTGTGGGATAGCGAGCAGTACTTC.

The chain links TRBV7-2 to TRBJ2-5, with D uncertain. Germline V gene lookup returns CDR1 SGHTA and CDR2 FQGNSA. V was cut by 1 base and J by 4 bases, with 7 bases left in between. The CDR3 runs to 13 residues. The CDR3 protein is CASSLGLGETQYF. The CDR3 nucleotides are TGTGCCAGCAGCTTAGGGTTGGGAGAGACCCAGTACTTC. Drawing the rest from reference TRBV7-2 and TRBJ2-5, the complete variable domain is GAGVSQSPSNKVTEKGKDVELRCDPISGHTALYWYRQSLGQGLEFLIYFQGNSAPDKSGLPSDRFSAERTGGSVSTLTIQRTQQEDSAVYLCASSLGLGETQYFGPGTRLLVL.

The chain is built from TRBV7-2 and TRBJ1-2, with D possibly being TRBD1 (5 bases). The germline V gene encodes CDR1 SGHTA and CDR2 FQGNSA. V was cut by 4 bases and J by 5 bases, with 5 bases left in between. The CDR3 runs 11 residues. The CDR3 sequence: CASSSGYGYTF. The CDR3 DNA sequence: TGTGCCAGCAGCTCAGGGTATGGCTACACCTTC.

This clone was found once. The chain carries TRBV6-5 and TRBJ1-2, with 7 bases that match TRBD1. Looked up from germline, CDR1 is MNHEY and CDR2 is SVGAGI. V lost 7 bases and J lost 0; bases outside the gene matches: 5. The length of the CDR3 is 14 residues. Written as DNA, the CDR3 is TGTGCCAGCAACAACAGGGGAGCTAACTATGGCTACACCTTC. Protein: CASNNRGANYGYTF.

This clone has only one observation. The chain uses TRBV10-1 and TRBJ2-1, with 8 nucleotides matching TRBD1. The CDR3 runs 15 residues. With 8 bases clipped from V and 2 bases from J, the junction kept 8 bases outside the gene matches. CDR1 WNHNN and CDR2 SYGVQD come from the germline V gene (reference sequence). This CDR3 reads CASGQDREPYNEQFF. The CDR3 DNA reads TGCGCCAGCGGGCAGGACAGGGAGCCCTACAATGAGCAGTTCTTC.

The genes are TRBV7-3 and TRBJ2-7, with D perhaps TRBD1 or TRBD2 (7 bases each). The V gene lost 2 bases and the J gene lost 3 bases, with 14 bases spanning the gap. The CDR3 length is 15 residues. Germline values: CDR1 SGHTA, CDR2 FQGTGA. The chain's CDR3 is CASSLGRGRIYEQYF. The CDR3 DNA reads TGTGCCAGCAGCTTAGGGAGGGGGCGCATCTACGAGCAGTACTTC.

This chain uses TRBV5-4 with TRBJ1-2; tentatively, D is TRBD1 (6 bases). Germline-derived CDR1 and CDR2 are SGHNT and YYREEE (reference sequence). The CDR3 length is 14 residues. V was shortened by 2 bases and J by 8 bases, with 16 bases between the two germline ends. The CDR3 DNA reads TGTGCCAGCAGCTTAATTTTACAGGGTGGAGGCTACACCTTC. Residues: CASSLILQGGGYTF.